What follows are 8 T cell receptor beta chains derived from one specimen sequenced in a study of Graves' ophthalmopathy and Graves' hyperthyroidism. Amplification of the TCR beta CDR3 regions used RNA transcripts (as template). HTBI-primed RT-PCR formed the first round, and a multiplex PCR formed the second. TCRdb processed the multiplex PCR reads anew with MiXCR; each CDR3 protein has one entry. The profile covers 400,000 to 450,000 distinct CDR3 sequences, with around 21% appearing a single time and roughly 3.2% taken by the ten largest. The specimen was peripheral blood. The receptors stem from a woman aged 18 to 35 with stable Graves' hyperthyroidism.

This clonotype was observed many times. The chain recombines TRBV5-1 with TRBJ1-1; D unclear. The V gene lost 9 bases and the J gene lost 1 base, with 10 bases spanning the gap. The germline CDR1 and CDR2 sequences are SGHRS and YFSETQ. This CDR3 is 12 amino acids long. The chain's CDR3 is CATKDQNTEAFF. The CDR3 DNA reads TGCGCCACCAAAGACCAGAACACTGAAGCTTTCTTT.

The chain couples TRBV24-1 to TRBJ1-5; D is undetermined. This CDR3 region has 15 residues. Germline loops: CDR1 KGHDR, CDR2 SFDVKD. The V end lost 1 base, the J end lost 6 bases, and 12 bases lay between the germline ends. The CDR3 region is CATSDFEEEGQPQHF. For the CDR3, the DNA is TGTGCCACCAGTGATTTTGAGGAGGAAGGTCAGCCCCAGCATTTT.

This clonotype showed up just a few times. This sequence may be a read error, since a much larger clone differs from it by one base. The V gene is TRBV6-1, the J gene TRBJ2-7, with D perhaps matching TRBD1 or TRBD2 (5 bases each). The CDR3 sequence is 15 residues long. V lost 5 bases to trimming and J lost 5 bases, with 19 bases between them. Germline V gives CDR1 MNHNS, CDR2 SASEGT. CDR3 DNA sequence: TGTGCCAGCAGTACCCCCGGGGCTAGCTTCGACGAGCAGTACTTC. Its protein product is CASSTPGASFDEQYF.

The sample holds many counts of this clonotype. V gene TRBV5-1 combines with J gene TRBJ2-7; no clear D. This CDR3 region has 15 residues. V lost 0 bases and J 4 bases, leaving 14 bases between the germline ends. Per the germline V gene, CDR1 is SGHRS and CDR2 is YFSETQ. DNA of the CDR3: TGCGCCAGCAGCTTGGAATTTAGCCGAGTGTACGAGCAGTACTTC. The encoded protein is CASSLEFSRVYEQYF. Full variable domain (rest looked up from reference TRBV5-1 and TRBJ2-7): KAGVTQTPRYLIKTRGQQVTLSCSPISGHRSVSWYQQTPGQGLQFLFEYFSETQRNKGNFPGRFSGRQFSNSRSEMNVSTLELGDSALYLCASSLEFSRVYEQYFGPGTRLTVT.

This clonotype was seen many times. This sequence joins TRBV24-1 and TRBJ1-2; the D is unclear. Per the germline V gene, CDR1 is KGHDR and CDR2 is SFDVKD. V lost 4 bases and J 6 bases, leaving 11 bases between the germline ends. The length of the CDR3 is 13 residues. In DNA form, the CDR3 reads TGTGCCACCAGTGAAGCGGGCAAAGATGGCTACACCTTC. It is translated as CATSEAGKDGYTF.

This chain joins TRBV18 and TRBJ2-1; TRBD2 aligns across 14 bases. The junction had 6 bases not matched to a gene; V was cut back by 3 bases and J by 8 bases. Germline lookup yields CDR1 KGHSH and CDR2 LQKENI. This CDR3 is built from 16 residues. CDR3 bases: TGTGCCAGCTCACCCCTGACTAGCGGGAGGGCCGATGAGCAGTTCTTC. Amino acid sequence: CASSPLTSGRADEQFF.

The sample holds many counts of this clonotype. The chain employs TRBV24-1 and TRBJ2-7; no definite D call. CDR3 size: 13 residues. Between the trimmed V and J ends, which lost 3 bases and 3 bases, there was a span of 8 bases. Per germline, CDR1 KGHDR and CDR2 SFDVKD. Written as DNA, the CDR3 is TGTGCCACCAGTGATGAGAGAGGCTACGAGCAGTACTTC. This codes for CATSDERGYEQYF.

This clonotype showed up just a few times. This may stem from a read error, because a much larger clone lies one nucleotide away. The chain recombines TRBV5-1 with TRBJ2-5, with 11 nucleotides matching TRBD1. Germline V gene lookup returns CDR1 SGHRS and CDR2 YFSETQ. The CDR3 covers 15 residues. The CDR3 coding sequence is TGCGCCAGCAGCCGTTCGGACAGGGGGCGAGAGACCAAGTACTTC. Protein: CASSRSDRGRETKYF. The whole variable domain, remainder taken from reference TRBV5-1 and TRBJ2-5, is KAGVTQTPRYLIKTRGQQVTLSCSPISGHRSVSWYQQTPGQGLQFLFEYFSETQRNKGNFPGRFSGRQFSNSRSEMNVSTLELGDSALYLCASSRSDRGRETKYFGPGTRLLVL.